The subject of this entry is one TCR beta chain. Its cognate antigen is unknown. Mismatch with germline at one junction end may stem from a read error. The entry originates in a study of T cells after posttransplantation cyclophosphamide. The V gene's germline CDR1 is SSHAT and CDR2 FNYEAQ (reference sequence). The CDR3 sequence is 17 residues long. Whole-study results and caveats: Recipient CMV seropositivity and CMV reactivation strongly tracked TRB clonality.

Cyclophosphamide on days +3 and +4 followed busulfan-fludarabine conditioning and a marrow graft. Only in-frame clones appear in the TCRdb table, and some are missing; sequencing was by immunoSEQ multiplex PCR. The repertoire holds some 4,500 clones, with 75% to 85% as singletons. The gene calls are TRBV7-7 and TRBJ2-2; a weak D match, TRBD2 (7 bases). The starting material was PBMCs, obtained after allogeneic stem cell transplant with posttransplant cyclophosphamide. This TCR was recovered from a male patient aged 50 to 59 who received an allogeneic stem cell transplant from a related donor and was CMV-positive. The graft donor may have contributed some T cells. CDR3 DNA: TGTGCCAGCAGGGCTCAAGGGGGGGCAGGGAACTCCGGGGAGCTGTTTTTT. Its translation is CASRAQGGAGNSGELFF.